The entry that follows covers one T cell receptor (beta chain) sequence. The data originate from a study of cytomegalovirus exposure and HLA in healthy donors. The study ran its PCR with 60 Vbeta and 13 Jbeta primers. The assay was immunoSEQ multiplex PCR, and TCRdb's table has in-frame clones only and misses some. The sample includes 100,000 or so clones, 60% to 75% of them seen just once. CDR3 length: 15 amino acids. The V segment lost 4 bases and the J segment 3 bases; nucleotides outside the gene matches: 9. Germline V gene data show CDR1 as SGHNT and CDR2 as YYREEE (reference sequence). The sequenced material came from PBMCs. The V gene is TRBV5-4, the J gene TRBJ2-7, with 8 positions matching TRBD1. This sequence originates from a woman in her thirties or forties in good health and CMV-seronegative. The CDR3 DNA follows: TGTGCCAGCAGCCTTGACAGGGGTTCTTTCTACGAGCAGTACTTC. Its protein is CASSLDRGSFYEQYF.